A selection of T cell receptor beta chains follows, all from one sample in a study of CD8+ T cells in alopecia areata. Assay: immunoSEQ multiplex PCR; the TCRdb copy retains only in-frame clones and omits some. This repertoire shows about 200,000 clones, approximately 52% found once; its top ten account for 0.45%. The source was CD4+ T cells sorted from blood, collected at week 0. The receptors derive from a human donor with alopecia areata. Each CDR3 is given with its conserved first and last residue. The D gene is left open where the match is weak. Size is stated for part of the rows, as once, few or many counts, or as a class when the clone is expanded.

J,D,size,V,CDR3,DNA
TRBJ1-1,NA,NA,TRBV7-2,CASSLDRTEAFF,TGTGCCAGCAGCCTCGACAGAACTGAAGCTTTCTTT
TRBJ2-7,TRBD2,NA,TRBV5-1,CASSGTSGSHEQYF,TGCGCCAGCAGCGGGACTAGCGGGAGCCACGAGCAGTACTTC
TRBJ2-2,NA,few,TRBV29-1,CSVGHSNTGELFF,TGCAGCGTTGGGCATAGTAACACCGGGGAGCTGTTTTTT
TRBJ1-2,NA,few,TRBV5-4,CASSLGAGKGGYTF,TGTGCCAGCAGCTTGGGGGCAGGGAAGGGTGGCTACACCTTC
TRBJ2-7,NA,few,TRBV6-5,CAEKTQATYEQYF,TGTGCCGAAAAGACACAGGCGACCTACGAGCAGTACTTC
TRBJ1-6,NA,NA,TRBV19,CASSQGRAYNSPLHF,TGTGCCAGTAGCCAGGGAAGGGCGTATAATTCACCCCTCCACTTT
TRBJ2-3,NA,few,TRBV5-1,CASSLDGTDTQYF,TGCGCCAGCAGCTTGGATGGGACAGATACGCAGTATTTT
TRBJ2-3,NA,few,TRBV12-5,CASGLGPGTDTQYF,TGTGCTAGTGGTTTGGGACCTGGCACAGATACGCAGTATTTT
TRBJ2-7,NA,NA,TRBV19,CASSFGRDYYEQYF,TGTGCCAGTAGTTTTGGACGGGATTACTACGAGCAGTACTTC
TRBJ2-7,NA,few,TRBV7-2,CASGGKPSYEQYF,TGTGCCAGCGGCGGGAAACCCTCCTACGAGCAGTACTTC
TRBJ2-7,NA,few,TRBV5-1,CASSQTNSYEQYF,TGCGCCAGCAGCCAGACAAATAGCTACGAGCAGTACTTC
TRBJ1-1,NA,NA,TRBV29-1,CSVGFQGTLGTEAFF,TGCAGCGTTGGTTTTCAGGGTACACTCGGCACTGAAGCTTTCTTT
TRBJ2-7,TRBD1,NA,TRBV30,CAWSRTGGYEQYF,TGTGCCTGGAGTAGGACAGGGGGCTACGAGCAGTACTTC
TRBJ2-5,NA,NA,TRBV5-1,CASSLGARAIQETQYF,TGCGCCAGCAGCTTGGGGGCCAGGGCCATCCAAGAGACCCAGTACTTC
TRBJ2-6,NA,NA,TRBV14,CASSSRRLLSANVLTF,TGTGCCAGCAGCTCCCGCCGGCTGTTATCGGCCAACGTCCTGACTTTC
TRBJ1-1,NA,few,TRBV19,CATQELAVNTEAFF,TGTGCCACCCAGGAACTCGCGGTGAACACTGAAGCTTTCTTT
TRBJ1-2,NA,NA,TRBV30,CAWSAQLHYGYTF,TGTGCCTGGAGTGCACAACTCCACTATGGCTACACCTTC
TRBJ2-1,NA,few,TRBV7-9,CASSLVDNEQFF,TGTGCCAGCAGCTTAGTAGACAATGAGCAGTTCTTC
TRBJ1-6,TRBD1,few,TRBV6-5,CASGTVHNSPLHF,TGTGCCAGCGGGACAGTGCATAATTCACCCCTCCACTTT
TRBJ1-1,NA,NA,TRBV6-1,CATLLYTEAFF,TGTGCCACCCTTCTTTACACTGAAGCTTTCTTT
TRBJ2-5,NA,NA,TRBV15,CATSRRLEETQYF,TGTGCCACCAGCAGGCGGTTGGAGGAGACCCAGTACTTC
TRBJ2-5,NA,NA,TRBV15,CATSRVGVPETQYF,TGTGCCACCAGCAGAGTTGGCGTCCCAGAGACCCAGTACTTC
TRBJ1-2,NA,NA,TRBV4-1,CASSQRRGYTF,TGCGCCAGCAGCCAAAGGAGGGGCTACACCTTC
TRBJ1-2,NA,few,TRBV30,CAWSPGPFRVYGYTF,TGTGCCTGGAGTCCAGGGCCCTTCAGGGTCTATGGCTACACCTTC
TRBJ1-1,TRBD1,NA,TRBV30,CAWQGTVYTEAFF,TGTGCCTGGCAGGGGACAGTTTACACTGAAGCTTTCTTT
TRBJ2-3,TRBD1,NA,TRBV7-2,CASSFYGTGATDTQYF,TGTGCCAGCAGCTTCTACGGTACAGGGGCTACAGATACGCAGTATTTT
TRBJ1-5,NA,NA,TRBV6-4,CASSGQVGEPQHF,TGTGCCAGCAGTGGACAGGTCGGGGAGCCCCAGCATTTT
TRBJ2-3,NA,NA,TRBV4-1,CASSQDPGRYTDTQYF,TGCGCCAGCAGCCAAGACCCCGGACGGTACACAGATACGCAGTATTTT
TRBJ1-5,TRBD1,NA,TRBV4-1,CASSPPDRGNQPQHF,TGCGCCAGCAGCCCTCCGGACAGGGGTAATCAGCCCCAGCATTTT
TRBJ2-2,NA,few,TRBV6-5,CASSYSMFRGTGELFF,TGTGCCAGCAGTTACTCGATGTTCCGGGGCACCGGGGAGCTGTTTTTT
TRBJ1-1,NA,NA,TRBV7-8,CASAPRSEPMNTEAFF,TGTGCCAGCGCCCCTCGAAGCGAACCCATGAACACTGAAGCTTTCTTT
TRBJ2-3,NA,NA,TRBV30,CAWSPLRDTQYF,TGTGCCTGGAGTCCGCTCCGGGATACGCAGTATTTT
TRBJ1-2,NA,NA,TRBV6-5,CASSYSTRGTYGYTF,TGTGCCAGCAGTTACTCTACGAGGGGGACTTATGGCTACACCTTC
TRBJ2-3,TRBD2,few,TRBV29-1,CSVASGRTQYF,TGCAGCGTTGCGAGCGGGAGAACGCAGTATTTT
TRBJ2-7,NA,NA,TRBV10-1,CASSDNRYEQYF,TGCGCCAGCAGTGATAACCGCTACGAGCAGTACTTC
TRBJ1-4,NA,NA,TRBV2,CASGQLNEKLFF,TGTGCCAGCGGACAGCTTAATGAAAAACTGTTTTTT
TRBJ2-6,TRBD1,once,TRBV29-1,CSVGHRDREVDSGANVLTF,TGCAGCGTTGGACACCGGGACAGGGAGGTGGACTCTGGGGCCAACGTCCTGACTTTC
TRBJ1-2,NA,NA,TRBV29-1,CSVDTPGPINYGYTF,TGCAGCGTGGACACTCCGGGTCCCATTAACTATGGCTACACCTTC
TRBJ1-1,NA,NA,TRBV20-1,CSAKSNTEAFF,TGCAGTGCTAAGTCGAACACTGAAGCTTTCTTT
TRBJ2-7,TRBD1,NA,TRBV6-5,CASSSPGQGAYEQYF,TGTGCCAGCAGTTCCCCGGGACAGGGGGCGTACGAGCAGTACTTC